The rows below give T cell receptor beta chains drawn from one sample of a study of T cells after yellow fever vaccination. TCRdb re-called the 5' RACE reads with MiXCR, one entry per CDR3 protein. The sample includes hundreds of thousands of distinct CDR3 sequences, 8.7% of them seen just once. The specimen was PBMCs, collected on the day of the first yellow fever vaccination. These receptors were obtained from a man aged 18 to 30 who received the YFV17D yellow fever vaccine. Both conserved end residues are part of each CDR3. The order of the fields is J gene, V gene, clone size, D gene, CDR3 protein, CDR3 DNA. A D gene is named only where the DNA matches it firmly. Only part of the rows carry a size: once, few, many, or a class if the clone is expanded.

J: TRBJ1-1
V: TRBV4-3
size: few
D: TRBD1
CDR3: CASSQTGVMNTEAFF
DNA: TGCGCCAGCAGCCAAACAGGGGTGATGAACACTGAAGCTTTCTTT

J: TRBJ2-1
V: TRBV7-9
size: few
D: NA
CDR3: CASSLGLSGYEQFF
DNA: TGTGCCAGCAGCTTAGGCCTCTCGGGCTATGAGCAGTTCTTC

J: TRBJ2-6
V: TRBV5-1
size: NA
D: NA
CDR3: CASSVGGATGANVLTF
DNA: TGCGCCAGCAGCGTTGGGGGCGCAACTGGGGCCAACGTCCTGACTTTC

J: TRBJ2-1
V: TRBV10-3
size: NA
D: NA
CDR3: CAISREYNEQFF
DNA: TGTGCCATCAGCAGGGAATACAATGAGCAGTTCTTC

J: TRBJ1-2
V: TRBV5-1
size: many
D: NA
CDR3: CASSLGGRDYTF
DNA: TGCGCCAGCAGCTTGGGGGGGCGAGACTACACCTTC

J: TRBJ1-3
V: TRBV6-5
size: few
D: NA
CDR3: CASSYDVFEAGNTIYF
DNA: TGTGCCAGCAGTTACGATGTATTTGAGGCTGGAAACACCATATATTTT

J: TRBJ2-2
V: TRBV20-1
size: NA
D: TRBD2
CDR3: CSASRGLAGGPAFGELFF
DNA: TGCAGTGCCAGTCGAGGACTAGCGGGGGGGCCGGCGTTCGGGGAGCTGTTTTTT

J: TRBJ1-1
V: TRBV18
size: NA
D: NA
CDR3: CASSPQGPGVTEAFF
DNA: TGTGCCAGCTCACCCCAGGGGCCAGGGGTGACTGAAGCTTTCTTT

J: TRBJ2-7
V: TRBV7-2
size: NA
D: TRBD1
CDR3: CASSPTGTAVYEQYF
DNA: TGTGCCAGCAGCCCAACCGGGACAGCGGTTTACGAGCAGTACTTC

J: TRBJ2-7
V: TRBV10-3
size: many
D: NA
CDR3: CATLAGYEQYF
DNA: TGTGCCACTCTCGCCGGGTACGAGCAGTACTTC

J: TRBJ1-4
V: TRBV12-3/TRBV12-4
size: NA
D: NA
CDR3: CASSSRLEKLFF
DNA: TGTGCCAGCAGCAGTCGCCTGGAAAAACTGTTTTTT

J: TRBJ2-1
V: TRBV6-5
size: NA
D: TRBD2
CDR3: CASSSWGSGVNEQFF
DNA: TGTGCCAGCAGTTCCTGGGGCAGCGGGGTCAATGAGCAGTTCTTC

J: TRBJ2-4
V: TRBV30
size: many
D: NA
CDR3: CAWRTSGAAAGIQYF
DNA: TGTGCCTGGAGGACCTCCGGGGCCGCGGCAGGCATTCAGTACTTC

J: TRBJ2-1
V: TRBV12-3/TRBV12-4
size: many
D: NA
CDR3: CASSPGPGNEQFF
DNA: TGTGCCAGCAGCCCCGGGCCTGGCAATGAGCAGTTCTTC

J: TRBJ2-1
V: TRBV5-1
size: NA
D: TRBD2
CDR3: CASSREGELYNEQFF
DNA: TGCGCCAGCAGCCGGGAGGGGGAGCTTTACAATGAGCAGTTCTTC

J: TRBJ2-4
V: TRBV2
size: few
D: TRBD1
CDR3: CASKGQGKNKNIQYF
DNA: TGTGCCAGCAAGGGACAGGGGAAAAACAAAAACATTCAGTACTTC

J: TRBJ2-7
V: TRBV12-3/TRBV12-4
size: NA
D: TRBD1
CDR3: CASSFGQGGDEQYF
DNA: TGTGCCAGCAGTTTTGGACAGGGAGGCGACGAGCAGTACTTC

J: TRBJ1-6
V: TRBV4-3
size: NA
D: TRBD1
CDR3: CASSQAYFVGTGNNSPLHF
DNA: TGCGCCAGCAGCCAAGCATATTTCGTGGGGACAGGGAATAATTCACCCCTCCACTTT

J: TRBJ2-5
V: TRBV4-1
size: NA
D: NA
CDR3: CASSQARTADTQETQYF
DNA: TGCGCCAGCAGCCAAGCTCGCACAGCCGATACCCAAGAGACCCAGTACTTC

J: TRBJ1-1
V: TRBV12-3/TRBV12-4
size: few
D: NA
CDR3: CASTLLDRITEAFF
DNA: TGTGCCAGCACCCTATTGGACAGAATCACTGAAGCTTTCTTT

J: TRBJ2-2
V: TRBV6-2/TRBV6-3
size: many
D: NA
CDR3: CASSWTVTGELFF
DNA: TGTGCCAGCAGTTGGACAGTCACCGGGGAGCTGTTTTTT